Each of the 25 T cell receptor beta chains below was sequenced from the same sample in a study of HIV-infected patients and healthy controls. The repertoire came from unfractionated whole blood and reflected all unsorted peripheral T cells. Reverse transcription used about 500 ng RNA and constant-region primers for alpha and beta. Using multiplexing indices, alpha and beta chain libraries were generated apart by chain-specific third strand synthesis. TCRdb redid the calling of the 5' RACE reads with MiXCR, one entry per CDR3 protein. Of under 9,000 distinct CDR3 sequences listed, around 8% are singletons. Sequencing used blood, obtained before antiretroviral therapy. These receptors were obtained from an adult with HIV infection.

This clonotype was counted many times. CDR3 region: CASSQEYKGQETQYF. CDR3 DNA: TGTGCCAGCAGCCAAGAATATAAAGGACAAGAGACCCAGTACTTC. This chain connects TRBV4-2 to TRBJ2-5; D remains unclear. Between the trimmed V and J ends, which lost 0 bases and 2 bases, there was a span of 10 bases. This CDR3 is 15 amino acids long. Germline CDR1 reads LGHNA; CDR2 reads YNFKEQ.

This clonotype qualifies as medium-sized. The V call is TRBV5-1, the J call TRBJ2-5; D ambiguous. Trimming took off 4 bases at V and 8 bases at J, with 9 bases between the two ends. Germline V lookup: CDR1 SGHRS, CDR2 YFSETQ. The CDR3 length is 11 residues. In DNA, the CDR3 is TGCGCCAGCAGCGGACCGGGCACCCAGTACTTC. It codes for CASSGPGTQYF.

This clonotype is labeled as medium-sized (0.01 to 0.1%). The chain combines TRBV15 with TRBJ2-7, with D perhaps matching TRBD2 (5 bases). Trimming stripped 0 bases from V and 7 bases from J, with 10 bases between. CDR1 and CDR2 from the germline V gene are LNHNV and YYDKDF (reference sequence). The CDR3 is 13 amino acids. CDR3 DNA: TGTGCCACCAGCAGAGATGCGGGCGAGGAGCAGTACTTC. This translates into CATSRDAGEEQYF.

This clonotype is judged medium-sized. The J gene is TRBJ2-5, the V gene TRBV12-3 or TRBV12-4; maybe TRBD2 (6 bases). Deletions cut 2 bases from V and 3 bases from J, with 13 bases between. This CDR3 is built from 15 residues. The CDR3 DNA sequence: TGTGCCAGCAGTTTATCGGCGGGATTCAAAGAGACCCAGTACTTC. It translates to CASSLSAGFKETQYF.

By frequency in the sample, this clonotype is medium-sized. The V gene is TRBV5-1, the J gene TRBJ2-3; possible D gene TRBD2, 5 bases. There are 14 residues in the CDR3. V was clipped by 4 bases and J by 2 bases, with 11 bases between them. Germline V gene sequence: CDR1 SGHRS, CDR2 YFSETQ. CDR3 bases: TGCGCCAGCAGCGGAGGATTCAACACAGATACGCAGTATTTT. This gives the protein CASSGGFNTDTQYF.

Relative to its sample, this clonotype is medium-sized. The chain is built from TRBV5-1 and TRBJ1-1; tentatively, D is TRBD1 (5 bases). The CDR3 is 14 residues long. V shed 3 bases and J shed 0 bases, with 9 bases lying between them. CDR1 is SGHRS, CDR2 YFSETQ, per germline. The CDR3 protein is CASSSSGMNTEAFF. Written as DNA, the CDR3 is TGCGCCAGCAGCTCGTCAGGGATGAACACTGAAGCTTTCTTT. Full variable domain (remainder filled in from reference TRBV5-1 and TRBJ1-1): KAGVTQTPRYLIKTRGQQVTLSCSPISGHRSVSWYQQTPGQGLQFLFEYFSETQRNKGNFPGRFSGRQFSNSRSEMNVSTLELGDSALYLCASSSSGMNTEAFFGQGTRLTVV.

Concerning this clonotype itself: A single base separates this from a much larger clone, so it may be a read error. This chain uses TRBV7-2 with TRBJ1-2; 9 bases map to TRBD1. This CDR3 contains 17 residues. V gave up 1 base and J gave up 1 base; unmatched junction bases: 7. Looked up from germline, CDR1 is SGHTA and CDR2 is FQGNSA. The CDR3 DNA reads TGTGCCAGCAGCTTAGTTTACCGGGACAGGGATAACTATGGCTACACCTTC. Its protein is CASSLVYRDRDNYGYTF.

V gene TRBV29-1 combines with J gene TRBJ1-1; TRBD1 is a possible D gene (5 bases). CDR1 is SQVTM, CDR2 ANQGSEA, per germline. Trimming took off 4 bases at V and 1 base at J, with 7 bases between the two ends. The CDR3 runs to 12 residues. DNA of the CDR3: TGCAGCGTTGGACAGACGAACACTGAAGCTTTCTTT. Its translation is CSVGQTNTEAFF.

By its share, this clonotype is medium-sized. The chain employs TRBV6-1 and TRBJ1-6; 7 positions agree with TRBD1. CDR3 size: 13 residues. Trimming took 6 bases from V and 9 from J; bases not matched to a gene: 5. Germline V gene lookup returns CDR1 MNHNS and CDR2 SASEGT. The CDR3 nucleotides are TGTGCCAGCAGATTCGAGGGGGCTTCACCCCTCCACTTT. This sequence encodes CASRFEGASPLHF.

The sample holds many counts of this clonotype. CDR3 residues: CASSQDQGQPQHF. The CDR3 DNA follows: TGTGCCAGCAGCCAAGATCAAGGCCAGCCCCAGCATTTT. The rearrangement links TRBV4-2 to TRBJ1-5; D not certain. The CDR3 totals 13 residues. Germline V gene lookup returns CDR1 LGHNA and CDR2 YNFKEQ. The ends were cut back, 0 bases at V and 7 bases at J, with 7 bases in the middle.

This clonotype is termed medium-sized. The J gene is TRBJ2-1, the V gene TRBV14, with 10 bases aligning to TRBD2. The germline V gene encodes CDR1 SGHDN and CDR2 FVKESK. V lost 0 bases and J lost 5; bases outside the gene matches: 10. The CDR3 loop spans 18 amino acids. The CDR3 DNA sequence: TGTGCCAGCAGCCAAGAATTCCAGGGACTAGCGAAAAACAATGAGCAGTTCTTC. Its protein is CASSQEFQGLAKNNEQFF.

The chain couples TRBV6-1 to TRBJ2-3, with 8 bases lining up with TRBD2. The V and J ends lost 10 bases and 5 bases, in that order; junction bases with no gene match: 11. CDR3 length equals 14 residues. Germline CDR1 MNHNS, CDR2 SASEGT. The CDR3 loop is CAILERGREDTQYF. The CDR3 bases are TGTGCCATTTTGGAGCGGGGGAGGGAAGATACGCAGTATTTT.

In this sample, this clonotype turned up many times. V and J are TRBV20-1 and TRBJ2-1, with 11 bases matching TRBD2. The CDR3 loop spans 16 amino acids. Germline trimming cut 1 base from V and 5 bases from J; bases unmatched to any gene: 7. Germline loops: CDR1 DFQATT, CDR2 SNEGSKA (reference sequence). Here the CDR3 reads CSARVPSGGQHNEQFF. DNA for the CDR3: TGCAGTGCTAGAGTCCCTAGCGGGGGGCAGCACAATGAGCAGTTCTTC.

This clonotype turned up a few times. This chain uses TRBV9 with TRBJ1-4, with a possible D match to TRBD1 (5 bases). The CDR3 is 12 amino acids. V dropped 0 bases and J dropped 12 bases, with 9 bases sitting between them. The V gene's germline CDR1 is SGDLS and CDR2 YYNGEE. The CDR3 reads CASSVEGDQLFF. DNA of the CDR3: TGTGCCAGCAGCGTAGAAGGGGATCAACTGTTTTTT.

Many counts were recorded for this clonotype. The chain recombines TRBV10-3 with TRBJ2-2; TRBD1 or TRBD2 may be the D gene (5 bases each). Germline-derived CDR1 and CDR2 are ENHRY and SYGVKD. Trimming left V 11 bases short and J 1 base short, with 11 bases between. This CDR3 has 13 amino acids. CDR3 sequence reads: CASGAENTGELFF. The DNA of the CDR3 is TGTGCCTCCGGGGCAGAGAACACCGGGGAGCTGTTTTTT.

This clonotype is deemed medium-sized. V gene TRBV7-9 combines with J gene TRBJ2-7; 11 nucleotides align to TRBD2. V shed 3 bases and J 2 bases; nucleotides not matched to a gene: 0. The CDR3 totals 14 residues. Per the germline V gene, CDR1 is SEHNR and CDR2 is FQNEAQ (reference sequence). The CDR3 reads CASSFSGGAYEQYF. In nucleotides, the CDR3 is TGTGCCAGCAGCTTTAGCGGGGGGGCCTACGAGCAGTACTTC.

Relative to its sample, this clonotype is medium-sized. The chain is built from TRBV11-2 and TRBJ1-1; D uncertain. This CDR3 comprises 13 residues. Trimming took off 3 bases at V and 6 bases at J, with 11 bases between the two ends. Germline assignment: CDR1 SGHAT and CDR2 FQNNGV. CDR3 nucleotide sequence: TGTGCCAGCAGCTTGGAGGCTGGGGCTGAAGCTTTCTTT. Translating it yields CASSLEAGAEAFF.

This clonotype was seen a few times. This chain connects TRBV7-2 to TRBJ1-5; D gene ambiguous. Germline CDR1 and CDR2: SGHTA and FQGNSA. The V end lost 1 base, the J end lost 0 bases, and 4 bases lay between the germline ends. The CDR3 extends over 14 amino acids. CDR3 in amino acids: CASSLVGSNQPQHF. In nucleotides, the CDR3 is TGTGCCAGCAGCTTAGTGGGTAGCAATCAGCCCCAGCATTTT.

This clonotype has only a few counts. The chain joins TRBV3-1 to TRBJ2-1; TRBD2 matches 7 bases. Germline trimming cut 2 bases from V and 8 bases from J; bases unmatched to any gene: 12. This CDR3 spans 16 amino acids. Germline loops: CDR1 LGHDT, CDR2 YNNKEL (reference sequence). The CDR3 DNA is TGTGCCAGCAGCCAACCCGCGGGGACGGGGGGATATGAGCAGTTCTTC. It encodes CASSQPAGTGGYEQFF.

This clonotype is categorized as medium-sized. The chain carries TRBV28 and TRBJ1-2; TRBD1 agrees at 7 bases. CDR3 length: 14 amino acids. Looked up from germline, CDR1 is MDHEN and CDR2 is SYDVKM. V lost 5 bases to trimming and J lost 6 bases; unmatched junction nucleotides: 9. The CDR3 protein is CASSPPTGRDGYTF. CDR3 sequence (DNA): TGTGCCAGCAGTCCCCCGACAGGGCGGGATGGCTACACCTTC.

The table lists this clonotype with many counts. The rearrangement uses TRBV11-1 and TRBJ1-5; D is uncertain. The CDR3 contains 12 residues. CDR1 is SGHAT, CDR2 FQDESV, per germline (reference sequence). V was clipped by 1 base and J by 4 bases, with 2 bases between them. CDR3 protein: CASSLDNQPQHF. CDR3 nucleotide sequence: TGTGCCAGCAGCTTAGATAATCAGCCCCAGCATTTT.

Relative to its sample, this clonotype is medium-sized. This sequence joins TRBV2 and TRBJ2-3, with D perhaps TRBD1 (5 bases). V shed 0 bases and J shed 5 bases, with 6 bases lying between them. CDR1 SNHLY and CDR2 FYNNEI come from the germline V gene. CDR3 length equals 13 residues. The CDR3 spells CASSEAGQDTQYF. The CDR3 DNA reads TGTGCCAGCAGTGAAGCGGGGCAAGATACGCAGTATTTT.

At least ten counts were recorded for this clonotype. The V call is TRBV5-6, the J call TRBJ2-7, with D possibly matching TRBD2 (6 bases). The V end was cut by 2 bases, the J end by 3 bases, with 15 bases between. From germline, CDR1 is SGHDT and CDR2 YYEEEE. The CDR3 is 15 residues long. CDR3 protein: CASSLTGVTLYEQYF. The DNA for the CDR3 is TGTGCCAGCAGCTTAACGGGGGTCACCCTCTACGAGCAGTACTTC.

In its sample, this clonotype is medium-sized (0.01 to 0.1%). This CDR3 is CASSFMPSGTDTQYF. DNA for the CDR3: TGTGCCAGCAGTTTTATGCCTAGCGGGACAGATACGCAGTATTTT. The V and J genes are TRBV28 and TRBJ2-3; 8 bases agree with TRBD2. The CDR3 consists of 15 residues. The germline V gene encodes CDR1 MDHEN and CDR2 SYDVKM. The V and J ends lost 3 bases and 3 bases, in that order; junction bases with no gene match: 5.

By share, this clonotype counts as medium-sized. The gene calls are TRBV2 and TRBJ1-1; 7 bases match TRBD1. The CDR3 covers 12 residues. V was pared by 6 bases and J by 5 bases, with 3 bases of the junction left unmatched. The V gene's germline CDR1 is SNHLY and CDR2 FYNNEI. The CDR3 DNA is TGTGCCAGCAGCCAGGGGGATACTGAAGCTTTCTTT. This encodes CASSQGDTEAFF. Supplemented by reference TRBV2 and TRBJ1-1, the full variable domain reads EPEVTQTPSHQVTQMGQEVILRCVPISNHLYFYWYRQILGQKVEFLVSFYNNEISEKSEIFDDQFSVERPDGSNFTLKIRSTKLEDSAMYFCASSQGDTEAFFGQGTRLTVV.